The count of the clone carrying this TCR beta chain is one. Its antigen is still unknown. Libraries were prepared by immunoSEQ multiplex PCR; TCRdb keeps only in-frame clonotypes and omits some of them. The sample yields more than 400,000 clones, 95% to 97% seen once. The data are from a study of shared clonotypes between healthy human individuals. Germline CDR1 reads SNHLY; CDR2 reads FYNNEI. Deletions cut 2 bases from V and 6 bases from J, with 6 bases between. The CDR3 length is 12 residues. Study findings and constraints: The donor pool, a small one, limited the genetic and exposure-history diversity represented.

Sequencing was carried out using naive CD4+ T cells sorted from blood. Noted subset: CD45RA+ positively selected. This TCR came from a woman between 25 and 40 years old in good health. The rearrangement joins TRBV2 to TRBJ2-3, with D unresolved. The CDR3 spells CASSESPDTQYF. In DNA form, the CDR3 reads TGTGCCAGCAGTGAATCCCCCGATACGCAGTATTTT.